This T cell receptor beta chain was retrieved from a study of tumor-infiltrating lymphocytes in primary liver carcinoma. Worth noting for this clonotype: The junction departs from the called germline gene at one end, perhaps through a read error.

It was from about 19-30 mg of unsorted bulk tissue that RNA and DNA were co-extracted. There were over 80% viable tumor cells in every single sample of tumor. Looked up from germline, CDR1 is MNHEY and CDR2 is SVGAGI. The CDR3 is made up of 15 amino acids. TCR beta cDNA was prepared out of roughly 500 ng total RNA by means of a constant-region primer. Employing slightly modified ARM-PCR, three nested multiplex PCR rounds were run, and these gave rise to the TCR beta libraries. Two initial PCR rounds of around 9 cycles each paired TRBV1-TRBV30 forward primers with a C-beta reverse primer. TCRdb recomputed calls from the multiplex PCR reads with MiXCR, one row per CDR3 protein. The sample consists of under 200,000 distinct CDR3 sequences, approximately 80% of them appearing once.

The sequenced sample consisted of tumor tissue from primary liver carcinoma. This receptor was identified in a man aged 35 to 55 with primary liver carcinoma and hepatitis B virus infection. The V and J genes are TRBV6-5 and TRBJ2-7; D might be TRBD2 (7 bases). The CDR3 bases are TGTGCCAGCAGCCTGGGGGGGCTCGGTATCTACGAGCAGTATTTC. The encoded protein is CASSLGGLGIYEQYF.